This T cell receptor (beta chain) was retrieved from a study of blood T cell repertoires in COVID-19. Study-level background: In each case, the material was cDNA or gDNA derived from T cells, B-cell-depleted T cells, or PBMCs.

Generated by immunoSEQ multiplex PCR, the TCRdb table keeps only in-frame clones and is missing some. In the table there are some 220,000 clones, 80% to 90% of which are singletons. The CDR3 contains 14 residues. Germline lookup yields CDR1 SGHDT and CDR2 YYEEEE. Trimming took off 0 bases at V and 4 bases at J, with 8 bases between the two ends. The sequence came from a man aged 50-60 years who had recovered from COVID-19. Sequenced: peripheral blood. The J gene is TRBJ2-1, the V gene TRBV5-6; tentative D call: TRBD1 (6 bases). The CDR3 here is CASSLGQAYNEQFF. CDR3 in DNA: TGTGCCAGCAGCTTGGGACAGGCATACAATGAGCAGTTCTTC. The full variable domain, rest sourced from reference TRBV5-6 and TRBJ2-1, is DAGVTQSPTHLIKTRGQQVTLRCSPKSGHDTVSWYQQALGQGPQFIFQYYEEEERQRGNFPDRFSGHQFPNYSSELNVNALLLGDSALYLCASSLGQAYNEQFFGPGTRLTVL.